One TCR beta chain is described in this entry. The ends lost 1 base at V and 8 bases at J; junction bases unmatched: 5. The germline gives CDR1 SGDLS, CDR2 YYNGEE. The CDR3 totals 14 residues. This entry belongs to a study of cytomegalovirus exposure and HLA in healthy donors. This PCR relied on a set of 60 Vbeta primers and 13 Jbeta primers. Libraries were prepared by immunoSEQ multiplex PCR; TCRdb keeps only in-frame clonotypes and omits some of them. The top ten hold 3.5% to 5% of the sample, which has roughly 100,000 clones, roughly 80% seen once. Input material: PBMCs. The source of this sequence is a man aged 40-49 years in good health and CMV-seronegative. The rearrangement joins TRBV9 to TRBJ2-3; 9 bases map to TRBD2. The CDR3 spells CASSVLAGQTTQYF. The CDR3 bases are TGTGCCAGCAGCGTACTAGCGGGGCAGACTACGCAGTATTTT.